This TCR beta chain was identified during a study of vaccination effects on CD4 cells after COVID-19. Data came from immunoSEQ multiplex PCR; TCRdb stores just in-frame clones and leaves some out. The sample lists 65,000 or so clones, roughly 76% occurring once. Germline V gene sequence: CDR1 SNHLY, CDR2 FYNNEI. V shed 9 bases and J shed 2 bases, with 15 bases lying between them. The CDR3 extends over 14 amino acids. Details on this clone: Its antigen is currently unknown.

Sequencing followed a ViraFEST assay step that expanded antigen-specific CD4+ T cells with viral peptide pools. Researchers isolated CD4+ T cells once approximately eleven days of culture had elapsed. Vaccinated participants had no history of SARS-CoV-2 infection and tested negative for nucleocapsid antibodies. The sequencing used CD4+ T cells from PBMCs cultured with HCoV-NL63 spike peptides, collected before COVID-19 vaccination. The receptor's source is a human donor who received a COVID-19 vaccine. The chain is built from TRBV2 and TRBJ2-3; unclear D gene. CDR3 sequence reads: CASLQNYLTDTQYF. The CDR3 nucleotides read TGTGCCAGTCTACAAAACTATCTCACAGATACGCAGTATTTT.